The next 10 T cell receptor beta chains were all read from a single sample in a study of control samples from healthy donors and cancer patients. TCRdb keeps only in-frame clones here, not all; method: immunoSEQ multiplex PCR. The repertoire holds 100,000 to 150,000 clones, with more than 85% as singletons. Input material: blood. All receptors come from a man younger than 35 in good health.

This sequence joins TRBV5-6 and TRBJ2-5; D is uncertain. In germline, CDR1 is SGHDT, CDR2 YYEEEE. The CDR3 is made up of 11 amino acids. Between the trimmed V and J ends, which lost 4 bases and 2 bases, there was a span of 3 bases. The CDR3 is CASSVQETQYF. DNA for the CDR3: TGTGCCAGCAGCGTTCAAGAGACCCAGTACTTC.

The rearrangement links TRBV5-1 to TRBJ2-2; D could derive from TRBD1 or TRBD2 (5 bases each). The germline V gene encodes CDR1 SGHRS and CDR2 YFSETQ. There are 15 residues in the CDR3. V gave up 2 bases and J gave up 1 base, with 9 bases separating them. The CDR3 reads CASSFGGLNTGELFF. CDR3 sequence (DNA): TGCGCCAGCAGCTTTGGGGGATTGAACACCGGGGAGCTGTTTTTT. The variable domain in full, with the rest retrieved from reference TRBV5-1 and TRBJ2-2, is KAGVTQTPRYLIKTRGQQVTLSCSPISGHRSVSWYQQTPGQGLQFLFEYFSETQRNKGNFPGRFSGRQFSNSRSEMNVSTLELGDSALYLCASSFGGLNTGELFFGEGSRLTVL.

The V and J genes are TRBV18 and TRBJ1-1, with D unresolved. The V gene lost 2 bases and the J gene lost 11 bases, with 9 bases spanning the gap. Germline V gene data show CDR1 as KGHSH and CDR2 as LQKENI. This CDR3 contains 11 residues. The CDR3 loop reads CASSPIPGAFF. The CDR3 DNA is TGTGCCAGCTCACCAATCCCTGGTGCTTTCTTT.

This rearrangement joins TRBV10-1 to TRBJ1-1; weak D call: TRBD1 (5 bases). This CDR3 has 15 amino acids. The germline V gene encodes CDR1 WNHNN and CDR2 SYGVQD (reference sequence). The V gene lost 0 bases and the J gene lost 5 bases, with 13 bases spanning the gap. The CDR3 is CASSESGDGETEAFF. CDR3 DNA: TGCGCCAGCAGTGAGTCGGGGGACGGGGAAACTGAAGCTTTCTTT.

This clone was found a few times. The CDR3 DNA reads TGCGCCAGCATGACAGGGTTGGGGAACACTGAAGCTTTCTTT. Encoded protein: CASMTGLGNTEAFF. V is TRBV10-2 and J is TRBJ1-1; 7 nucleotides line up with TRBD1. The CDR3 sequence is 14 residues long. The germline gives CDR1 WSHSY, CDR2 SAAADI. V lost 7 bases, J lost 1 base, and 6 bases stayed unmatched.

As regards this clone: Other DNA sequences in the same sample also yield this CDR3. The J gene is TRBJ1-1, the V gene TRBV18; TRBD1 is a possible D gene (5 bases). The ends were cut back, 3 bases at V and 1 base at J, with 9 bases in the middle. The CDR3 has 14 residues. Per germline, CDR1 KGHSH and CDR2 LQKENI. CDR3: CASSPNQGNTEAFF. In DNA form, the CDR3 reads TGTGCCAGCTCACCTAACCAGGGGAACACTGAAGCTTTCTTT. The complete variable domain, with remaining parts taken from reference TRBV18 and TRBJ1-1, reads NAGVMQNPRHLVRRRGQEARLRCSPMKGHSHVYWYRQLPEEGLKFMVYLQKENIIDESGMPKERFSAEFPKEGPSILRIQQVVRGDSAAYFCASSPNQGNTEAFFGQGTRLTVV.

The genes are TRBV2 and TRBJ1-2; 9 bases map to TRBD1. Germline values: CDR1 SNHLY, CDR2 FYNNEI. V lost 3 bases to trimming and J lost 4 bases; unmatched junction nucleotides: 3. The length of the CDR3 is 14 residues. CDR3 in DNA: TGTGCCAGCAGTGATGACAGGGGGACCTATGGCTACACCTTC. This encodes CASSDDRGTYGYTF. The full variable domain, its missing parts supplied by reference TRBV2 and TRBJ1-2, is EPEVTQTPSHQVTQMGQEVILRCVPISNHLYFYWYRQILGQKVEFLVSFYNNEISEKSEIFDDQFSVERPDGSNFTLKIRSTKLEDSAMYFCASSDDRGTYGYTFGSGTRLTVV.

The chain couples TRBV11-1 to TRBJ2-7; 7 bases are shared with TRBD1. Per the germline V gene, CDR1 is SGHAT and CDR2 is FQDESV (reference sequence). The CDR3 is made up of 15 amino acids. Trimming cost V 5 bases and J 7 bases; bases outside gene matches: 14. CDR3 bases: TGTGCCAGCAGCAACACTTATTTACAGGGGAAGGAGCAGTACTTC. Amino acid sequence: CASSNTYLQGKEQYF.

This clone was recorded a few times. The chain recombines TRBV6-1 with TRBJ1-1, with D perhaps TRBD1 (6 bases). This CDR3 spans 13 amino acids. Germline CDR1 and CDR2: MNHNS and SASEGT. V shed 2 bases and J shed 4 bases, with 8 bases lying between them. The CDR3 sequence: CASSEQDSTEAFF. The CDR3 coding sequence is TGTGCCAGCAGTGAACAGGACAGCACTGAAGCTTTCTTT.

This clone was recorded only once. The chain joins TRBV12-3 or TRBV12-4 to TRBJ1-1; D not certain. V lost 7 bases, J lost 11 bases, and 14 bases lay in between. The CDR3 consists of 11 residues. CDR3 DNA: TGTGCCAGCATTTTGAGGACGAGCGCTTTCTTT. Amino acid sequence: CASILRTSAFF.